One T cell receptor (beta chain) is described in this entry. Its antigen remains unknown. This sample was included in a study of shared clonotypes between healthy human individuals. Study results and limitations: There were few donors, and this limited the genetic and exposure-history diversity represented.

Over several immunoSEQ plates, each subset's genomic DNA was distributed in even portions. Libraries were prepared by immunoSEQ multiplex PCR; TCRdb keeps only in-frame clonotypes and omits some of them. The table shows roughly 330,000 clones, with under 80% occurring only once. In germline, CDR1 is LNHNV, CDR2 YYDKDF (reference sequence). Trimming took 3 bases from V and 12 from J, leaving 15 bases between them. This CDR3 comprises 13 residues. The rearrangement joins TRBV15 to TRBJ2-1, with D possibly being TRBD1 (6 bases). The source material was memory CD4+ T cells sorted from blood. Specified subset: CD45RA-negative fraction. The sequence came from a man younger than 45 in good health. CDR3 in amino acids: CATSRDSKRRQFF. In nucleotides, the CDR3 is TGTGCCACCAGCAGGGACAGTAAGAGGAGGCAGTTCTTC.